This entry is about one T cell receptor (beta chain). These data come from a study of tumor-infiltrating lymphocytes in localized non-small cell lung cancer. Across the study: Some samples were collected after neoadjuvant chemotherapy; smokers, never-smokers and several histologies were included.

Only in-frame clones appear in the TCRdb table, and some are missing; sequencing was by immunoSEQ multiplex PCR. The profile shows under 8,000 clones, 74% of them singletons. Sequenced sample: uninvolved lung tissue not adjacent to the tumor. The TCR comes from a human donor with non-small cell lung cancer.

DNA of the CDR3: TGTGCCAGCAGTGCCGGGACTAGCGGAGGGAATGAGCAGTTCTTC. Translation gives CASSAGTSGGNEQFF. This rearrangement joins TRBV6-4 to TRBJ2-1, with 11 positions matching TRBD2. The germline gives CDR1 MRHNA, CDR2 SNTAGT. CDR3 length equals 15 residues. V was pared by 4 bases and J by 7 bases, with 6 bases of the junction left unmatched.